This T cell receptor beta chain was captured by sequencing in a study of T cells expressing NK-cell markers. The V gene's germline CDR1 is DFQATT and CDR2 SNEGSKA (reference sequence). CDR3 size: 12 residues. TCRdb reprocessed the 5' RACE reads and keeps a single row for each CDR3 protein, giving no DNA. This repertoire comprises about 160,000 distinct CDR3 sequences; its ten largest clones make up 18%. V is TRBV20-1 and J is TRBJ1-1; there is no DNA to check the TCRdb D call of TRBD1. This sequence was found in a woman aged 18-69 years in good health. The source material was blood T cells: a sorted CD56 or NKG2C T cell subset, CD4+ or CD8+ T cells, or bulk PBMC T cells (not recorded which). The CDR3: CSAGTPNTEAFF.